The next 22 T cell receptor beta chains were all read from a single sample in a study of CD8 T cells in ankylosing spondylitis. TCRdb used MiXCR to reprocess the 5' RACE reads, holding one entry per CDR3 protein. In the table there are a few hundred thousand distinct CDR3 sequences, approximately 20% of which are singletons. The sample comprised blood, either unsorted or a sorted T cell fraction (not recorded which). The source of these receptors is a male donor with ankylosing spondylitis or in good health (not recorded which).

This clonotype has a handful of counts. This chain joins TRBV12-3 or TRBV12-4 and TRBJ2-7; perhaps D is TRBD1 or TRBD2 (5 bases each). The V gene lost 5 bases and the J gene lost 1 base, with 9 bases spanning the gap. The CDR3 extends over 13 amino acids. CDR3 DNA sequence: TGTGCCAGCAGTCCCGGGGCGTCCTACGAGCAGTACGTC. Translation: CASSPGASYEQYV.

This clonotype has a handful of counts. V and J are TRBV9 and TRBJ2-2, with 8 bases lining up with TRBD2. The CDR3 has 16 amino acids. The junction had 6 bases not matched to a gene; V was cut back by 0 bases and J by 5 bases. Germline V gene lookup returns CDR1 SGDLS and CDR2 YYNGEE. CDR3 sequence reads: CASSVGGSGKTGELFF. CDR3 bases: TGTGCCAGCAGCGTAGGTGGTAGCGGGAAAACCGGGGAGCTGTTTTTT.

Ten or more counts support this clonotype. The gene calls are TRBV4-2 and TRBJ1-4, with 8 bases lining up with TRBD1. Germline V gene sequence: CDR1 LGHNA, CDR2 YNFKEQ. V lost 5 bases to trimming and J lost 3 bases; unmatched junction nucleotides: 8. The CDR3 length is 16 residues. CDR3 sequence reads: CASSTDRVGANEKLFF. The DNA for the CDR3 is TGTGCCAGCAGCACGGACAGGGTAGGGGCTAATGAAAAACTGTTTTTT.

The chain uses TRBV19 and TRBJ2-1; 14 bases map to TRBD2. V was clipped by 6 bases and J by 8 bases; unmatched bases: 12. Germline V gene lookup returns CDR1 LNHDA and CDR2 SQIVND (reference sequence). This CDR3 comprises 17 residues. CDR3: CASSLGLAGGSNDEQFF. The CDR3 DNA reads TGTGCCAGTAGCCTCGGACTAGCGGGAGGATCCAATGATGAGCAGTTCTTC.

In its sample, this clonotype was seen a few times. The chain joins TRBV9 to TRBJ1-2; weak D call: TRBD1 (5 bases). Per germline, CDR1 SGDLS and CDR2 YYNGEE. The V and J ends lost 0 bases and 7 bases respectively, with 10 bases between them. The CDR3 sequence is 13 residues long. The CDR3 DNA reads as TGTGCCAGCAGCGTAGAAGGGGTGCGTGGCTACACCTTC. This sequence encodes CASSVEGVRGYTF.

This chain links TRBV20-1 with TRBJ2-5; the match to TRBD2 covers 9 bases. V lost 0 bases to trimming and J lost 5 bases; unmatched junction nucleotides: 10. CDR3 length equals 16 residues. Germline V gives CDR1 DFQATT, CDR2 SNEGSKA (reference sequence). The CDR3 DNA follows: TGCAGTGCTAGAGAAGTAGCGGGAGAACCTGGGGAGACCCAGTACTTC. Protein sequence: CSAREVAGEPGETQYF.

The rearrangement joins TRBV5-1 to TRBJ2-3; TRBD2 is a possible D gene (6 bases). The CDR3 spans 14 residues. Trimming removed 0 bases at V and 6 bases at J, with 11 bases between. The V gene's germline CDR1 is SGHRS and CDR2 YFSETQ. The CDR3 is CASSLASSADTQYF. The CDR3 DNA is TGCGCCAGCAGCTTGGCGTCTAGCGCGGATACGCAGTATTTT.

This clonotype was seen more than once but under ten times. The chain carries TRBV6-5 and TRBJ1-1; TRBD1 aligns across 8 bases. Germline loops: CDR1 MNHEY, CDR2 SVGAGI. The CDR3 is 14 residues long. V shed 5 bases and J 3 bases; nucleotides not matched to a gene: 5. The DNA of the CDR3 is TGTGCCAGCAGTAACGAACAGGGGGACACTGAAGCTTTCTTT. Translating gives CASSNEQGDTEAFF.

This rearrangement joins TRBV12-3 or TRBV12-4 to TRBJ2-1, with D perhaps TRBD2 (7 bases). V shed 3 bases and J shed 6 bases, with 18 bases lying between them. The CDR3 has 16 residues. The CDR3 sequence: CASSFAGHRGVNEQFF. DNA of the CDR3: TGTGCCAGCAGTTTTGCGGGACACCGGGGGGTCAATGAGCAGTTCTTC.

V and J are TRBV6-4 and TRBJ1-5; D may be TRBD1 (5 bases). The CDR3 loop spans 13 amino acids. V shed 3 bases and J shed 9 bases, with 12 bases lying between them. The germline V gene has CDR1 MRHNA and CDR2 SNTAGT. The CDR3 DNA is TGTGCCAGCAGTGAGGGCGCCGGGGGGCCCCAGCATTTT. It encodes CASSEGAGGPQHF.

This clonotype was picked up many times. The CDR3 sequence: CSARRDRGFEKLFF. The CDR3 coding sequence is TGCAGTGCTAGACGGGACAGGGGTTTTGAAAAACTGTTTTTT. This rearrangement joins TRBV20-1 to TRBJ1-4, with TRBD1 matching 10 bases. The junction had 4 bases not matched to a gene; V was cut back by 2 bases and J by 7 bases. This CDR3 has 14 amino acids. CDR1 DFQATT and CDR2 SNEGSKA come from the germline V gene (reference sequence).

The V gene is TRBV20-1, the J gene TRBJ2-5, with 10 bases matching TRBD2. This CDR3 comprises 13 residues. V was pared by 5 bases and J by 5 bases, with 5 bases of the junction left unmatched. Germline lookup yields CDR1 DFQATT and CDR2 SNEGSKA (reference sequence). The CDR3 DNA reads as TGCAGTGCTGACGGACTAGCGGAGGAGACCCAGTACTTC. Its translation: CSADGLAEETQYF.

The chain is built from TRBV7-2 and TRBJ1-1, with D possibly TRBD1 on 6 matching bases. This CDR3 is 13 amino acids long. Trimming removed 5 bases at V and 4 bases at J, with 11 bases between. The V gene's germline CDR1 is SGHTA and CDR2 FQGNSA. CDR3 amino acids: CASSQGQLTEAFF. The CDR3 DNA reads as TGTGCCAGCAGCCAAGGACAGCTCACTGAAGCTTTCTTT.

This clonotype was observed a few times. This chain joins TRBV5-1 and TRBJ2-5, with TRBD1 identical over 8 bases. Trimming cost V 4 bases and J 5 bases; bases outside gene matches: 7. This CDR3 contains 14 residues. Germline V lookup: CDR1 SGHRS, CDR2 YFSETQ. This CDR3 is CASSGDRGDETQYF. The CDR3 DNA reads TGCGCCAGCAGCGGAGACAGGGGTGATGAGACCCAGTACTTC.

This rearrangement joins TRBV7-8 to TRBJ2-1; the match to TRBD2 covers 10 bases. This CDR3 has 16 amino acids. After removal of 0 bases from V and 4 bases from J, the junction contained 3 bases not matched to a gene. CDR1 SGHVS and CDR2 FQNEAQ come from the germline V gene. The CDR3 coding sequence is TGTGCCAGCAGCTTAGCGGGACTAGCGCCTTACAATGAGCAGTTCTTC. Protein sequence: CASSLAGLAPYNEQFF.

In its sample, this clonotype was seen a few times. The chain is built from TRBV5-1 and TRBJ1-3; D gene unclear. CDR1 and CDR2 (germline): SGHRS, YFSETQ. The germline V and J ends were trimmed by 0 bases and 4 bases, with 11 bases remaining between them. This CDR3 is built from 15 residues. The CDR3 protein is CASSLDVEAGNTIYF. The CDR3, as DNA: TGCGCCAGCAGCTTGGATGTCGAAGCGGGAAACACCATATATTTT. The variable domain in full, with the rest retrieved from reference TRBV5-1 and TRBJ1-3, is KAGVTQTPRYLIKTRGQQVTLSCSPISGHRSVSWYQQTPGQGLQFLFEYFSETQRNKGNFPGRFSGRQFSNSRSEMNVSTLELGDSALYLCASSLDVEAGNTIYFGEGSWLTVV.

The rearrangement links TRBV5-1 to TRBJ2-2; no reliable D call. V was cut by 4 bases and J by 6 bases, with 10 bases left in between. The germline CDR1 and CDR2 sequences are SGHRS and YFSETQ. This CDR3 region has 13 residues. The CDR3 bases are TGCGCCAGCAGCATCAGAGGCCCCGGGGAGCTGTTTTTT. It yields the protein CASSIRGPGELFF.

The rearrangement joins TRBV6-1 to TRBJ2-3, with 9 bases matching TRBD2. CDR3 length: 16 amino acids. With 2 bases clipped from V and 4 bases from J, the junction kept 7 bases outside the gene matches. The germline CDR1 and CDR2 sequences are MNHNS and SASEGT. DNA for the CDR3: TGTGCCAGCAGTGAACGGCCTAGCGGGGATTCAGATACGCAGTATTTT. It codes for CASSERPSGDSDTQYF.

V and J are TRBV25-1 and TRBJ2-1; the D gene is possibly TRBD2 (5 bases). Per the germline V gene, CDR1 is MGHDK and CDR2 is SYGVNS. V was cut by 4 bases and J by 0 bases, with 13 bases left in between. This CDR3 comprises 16 residues. The CDR3 DNA follows: TGTGCCAGCAGTGTTGCAGCGGTGAGCTCCTACAATGAGCAGTTCTTC. Amino acid sequence: CASSVAAVSSYNEQFF.

This clonotype was counted between two and nine times. The chain is built from TRBV4-2 and TRBJ1-2; 10 bases are a match to TRBD1. Germline CDR1 and CDR2: LGHNA and YNFKEQ. CDR3 size: 18 residues. V lost 0 bases, J lost 4 bases, and 11 bases stayed unmatched. The CDR3 here is CASSQDLRGQGVSYGYTF. For the CDR3, the DNA is TGTGCCAGCAGCCAAGACCTTCGCGGACAGGGGGTTAGCTATGGCTACACCTTC.

This clonotype was counted at least ten times. V usage is TRBV5-5 and J usage is TRBJ2-2; no clear D gene. Germline V lookup: CDR1 SGHKS, CDR2 YYEKEE (reference sequence). The CDR3 loop spans 13 amino acids. V was pared by 4 bases and J by 4 bases, with 8 bases between. The CDR3 loop reads CASSPRPTGELFF. As DNA, the CDR3 is TGTGCCAGCAGCCCTAGGCCCACCGGGGAGCTGTTTTTT.

The chain recombines TRBV3-1 with TRBJ1-2; tentative D call: TRBD1 (5 bases). V lost 4 bases, J lost 8 bases, and 23 bases lay in between. The germline V gene encodes CDR1 LGHDT and CDR2 YNNKEL (reference sequence). The length of the CDR3 is 16 residues. CDR3 protein: CASSRNSGTAVGGYTF. The DNA for the CDR3 is TGTGCCAGCAGCCGGAACAGCGGGACGGCCGTCGGGGGCTACACCTTC. The entire variable domain, with the rest obtained from reference TRBV3-1 and TRBJ1-2, is as follows: DTAVSQTPKYLVTQMGNDKSIKCEQNLGHDTMYWYKQDSKKFLKIMFSYNNKELIINETVPNRFSPKSPDKAHLNLHINSLELGDSAVYFCASSRNSGTAVGGYTFGSGTRLTVV.